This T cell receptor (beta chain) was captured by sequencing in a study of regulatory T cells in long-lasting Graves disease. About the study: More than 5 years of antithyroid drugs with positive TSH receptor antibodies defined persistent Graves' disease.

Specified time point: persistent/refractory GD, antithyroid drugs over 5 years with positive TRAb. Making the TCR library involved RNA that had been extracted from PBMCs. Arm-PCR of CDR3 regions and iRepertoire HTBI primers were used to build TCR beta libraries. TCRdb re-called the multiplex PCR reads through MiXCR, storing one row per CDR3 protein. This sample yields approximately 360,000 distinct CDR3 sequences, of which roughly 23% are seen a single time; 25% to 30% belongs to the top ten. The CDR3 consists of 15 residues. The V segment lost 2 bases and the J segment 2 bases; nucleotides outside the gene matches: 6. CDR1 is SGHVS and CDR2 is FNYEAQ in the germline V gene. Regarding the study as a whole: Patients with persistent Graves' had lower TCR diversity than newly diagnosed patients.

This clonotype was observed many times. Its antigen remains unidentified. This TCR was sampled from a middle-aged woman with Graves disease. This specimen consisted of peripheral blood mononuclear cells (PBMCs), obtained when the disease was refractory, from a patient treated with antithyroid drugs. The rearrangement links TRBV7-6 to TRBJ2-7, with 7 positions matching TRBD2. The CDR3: CASSLYSGTTYEQYF. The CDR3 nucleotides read TGTGCCAGCAGCTTATACAGCGGGACCACCTACGAGCAGTACTTC.